Listed below are T cell receptor beta chains from one sample, sequenced in a study of blood T cells in healthy people across ages. TCRdb processed the 5' RACE reads anew with MiXCR; each CDR3 protein has one entry. The sample contains about 600,000 distinct CDR3 sequences, 45% to 55% of which appear only once. The material sequenced was blood. The receptors come from a man older than 75 in good health. CDR3s include the opening cysteine and the closing phenylalanine or tryptophan. The D gene is left open where the match is weak. Size is stated for part of the rows, as once, few or many counts, or as a class when the clone is expanded.

cdr3_nt cdr3_aa v_call d_call j_call clone_size
TGTGCCAGCAGCCTCCAGGGGACTGAAAACGAAAAACTGTTTTTT CASSLQGTENEKLFF TRBV7-2 - TRBJ1-4 -
TGTGCCAGCAGCCAAGATTGGGGGACTAACACTGAAGCTTTCTTT CASSQDWGTNTEAFF TRBV4-2 - TRBJ1-1 few
TGCAGTGCTCCTAGGGGACAGCGCCAGAATCAGCCCCAGCATTTT CSAPRGQRQNQPQHF TRBV20-1 TRBD1 TRBJ1-5 -
TGTGCCAGCAGCCAGCAGGGACAGGGGACCTACGAGCAGTACTTC CASSQQGQGTYEQYF TRBV7-3 TRBD1 TRBJ2-7 -
TGTGCCAGCAGTTTTAGGGGGCTTTCCTACAATGAGCAGTTCTTC CASSFRGLSYNEQFF TRBV6-2/TRBV6-3 TRBD1 TRBJ2-1 few
TGTGCCAGCAGCGTCGCTGACAGGGGCGAGCAGTTCTTC CASSVADRGEQFF TRBV9 TRBD1 TRBJ2-1 -
TGTGCCAGCAGCACTGACAGGGGCACTGAAGCTTTCTTT CASSTDRGTEAFF TRBV7-2 TRBD1 TRBJ1-1 -
TGTGCCAGCAGCTCCCCAGCTAGCGGGGGCCATTACAATGAGCAGTTCTTC CASSSPASGGHYNEQFF TRBV7-9 TRBD2 TRBJ2-1 few
TGCAGCGTTGAAGATCCCGGGGGTCTCGGCTATGGCTACACCTTC CSVEDPGGLGYGYTF TRBV29-1 - TRBJ1-2 few
TGTGCCAGCAGCTTAGGGGACAGATCAGGCACTGAAGCTTTCTTT CASSLGDRSGTEAFF TRBV7-9 TRBD1 TRBJ1-1 -
TGCAGTGCTAGAGATCTCAGTAGCATTCATGGCTACACCTTC CSARDLSSIHGYTF TRBV20-1 - TRBJ1-2 few
TGTGCCACCAGTGTGGAACTAGCGGGGGCTAACACAGATACGCAGTATTTT CATSVELAGANTDTQYF TRBV24-1 TRBD2 TRBJ2-3 few
TGTGCCAGCAGCCCAAATGGGGGGCTCAATCAGCCCCAGCATTTT CASSPNGGLNQPQHF TRBV7-2 - TRBJ1-5 -
TGTACCAGCAGTTACCTTGAGGAGCAGTTCTTC CTSSYLEEQFF TRBV6-5 - TRBJ2-1 -
TGCAGTGCTACATCGACAGGGACAGATACGCAGTATTTT CSATSTGTDTQYF TRBV20-1 TRBD1 TRBJ2-3 -
TGTGCCAGCAGTTTAAGTCATGAGCAGTTCTTC CASSLSHEQFF TRBV28 - TRBJ2-1 -
TGTGCCAGCCAACCTATCCAAACAGGGGGCCTTTTCGGAAATACGCAGTATTTT CASQPIQTGGLFGNTQYF TRBV6-1 TRBD1 TRBJ2-3 many
TGCAGCGTTGAAGGAGCGGGAGGAGAGCAGTTCTTC CSVEGAGGEQFF TRBV29-1 TRBD2 TRBJ2-1 -
TGCAGCGTTGAGGTCAGGGTGAACACTGAAGCTTTCTTT CSVEVRVNTEAFF TRBV29-1 - TRBJ1-1 few
TGTGCTAGTGGTTTGGGCGGTGGCTACACCTTC CASGLGGGYTF TRBV12-5 - TRBJ1-2 -
TGTGCCAGCAGTAGGGACCGGACCACCTACGAGCAGTACTTC CASSRDRTTYEQYF TRBV6-5 - TRBJ2-7 many
TGCAGCGTTGTCCCCCCCAGCTATAGCACAGATACGCAGTATTTT CSVVPPSYSTDTQYF TRBV29-1 - TRBJ2-3 -
TGTGCCAGCAGCTTGACAGGGGCTGGGGCCAAAAACATTCAGTACTTC CASSLTGAGAKNIQYF TRBV7-8 TRBD1 TRBJ2-4 few
TGTGCCAGCAGTCTACCGGGACAGGGGGCCTACAATGAGCAGTTCTTC CASSLPGQGAYNEQFF TRBV28 TRBD1 TRBJ2-1 -
TGTGCCAGCAGCGTAGGGGGCACCTCCTACGAGCAGTACTTC CASSVGGTSYEQYF TRBV7-2 TRBD1 TRBJ2-7 -